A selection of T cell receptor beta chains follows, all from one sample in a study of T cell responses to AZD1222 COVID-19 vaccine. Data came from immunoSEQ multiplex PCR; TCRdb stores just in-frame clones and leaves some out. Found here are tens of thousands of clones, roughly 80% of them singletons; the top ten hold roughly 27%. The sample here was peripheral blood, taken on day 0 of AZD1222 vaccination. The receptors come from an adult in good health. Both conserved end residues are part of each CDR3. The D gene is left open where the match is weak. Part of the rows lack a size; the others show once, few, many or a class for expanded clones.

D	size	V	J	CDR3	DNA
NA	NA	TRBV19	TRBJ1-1	CASNYRDHTEAFF	TGTGCCAGTAATTACAGGGATCACACTGAAGCTTTCTTT
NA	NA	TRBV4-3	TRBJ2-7	CASSHQGLIGNTSYEQYF	TGCGCCAGCAGCCACCAGGGTCTCATAGGGAATACCTCCTACGAGCAGTACTTC
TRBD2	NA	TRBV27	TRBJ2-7	CASVRSASGSYEQYF	TGTGCCAGCGTAAGGTCGGCTAGCGGTTCCTACGAGCAGTACTTC
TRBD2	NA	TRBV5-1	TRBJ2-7	CASSSMTSGSGYEQYF	TGCGCCAGCAGCTCGATGACTAGCGGGAGTGGTTACGAGCAGTACTTC
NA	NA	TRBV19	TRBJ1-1	CASSIRGQKNSEAFF	TGTGCCAGTAGTATACGAGGACAGAAGAACTCTGAAGCTTTCTTT
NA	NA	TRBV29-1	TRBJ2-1	CSVEGQGFSYNEQFF	TGCAGCGTTGAAGGGCAGGGCTTCTCCTACAATGAGCAGTTCTTC
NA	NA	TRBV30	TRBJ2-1	CAWTRTAHEQFF	TGTGCCTGGACTCGGACAGCACACGAGCAGTTCTTC
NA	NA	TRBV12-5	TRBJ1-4	CASGPDSHEKLFF	TGTGCTAGTGGACCGGACAGCCATGAAAAACTGTTTTTT
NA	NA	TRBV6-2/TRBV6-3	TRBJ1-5	CASSIGGASQPQHF	TGTGCCAGCAGCATAGGGGGGGCTTCTCAGCCCCAGCATTTT
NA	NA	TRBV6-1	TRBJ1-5	CASSDWEGGNQPQHF	TGTGCCAGCAGTGATTGGGAAGGCGGTAATCAGCCCCAGCATTTT
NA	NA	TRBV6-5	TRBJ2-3	CASRPPGPTDTQYF	TGTGCCAGCAGACCACCGGGCCCCACAGATACGCAGTATTTT
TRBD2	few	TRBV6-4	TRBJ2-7	CASSDRLADDLREQYF	TGTGCCAGCAGTGACAGGCTAGCGGACGACCTGAGGGAGCAGTACTTC
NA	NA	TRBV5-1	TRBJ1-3	CASSLPGSSSGNTIYF	TGCGCCAGCAGCCTCCCCGGGTCATCGTCTGGAAACACCATATATTTT
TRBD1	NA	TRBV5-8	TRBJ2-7	CASRRTGIPYEQYF	TGTGCCAGCAGGAGGACAGGGATTCCCTACGAGCAGTACTTC
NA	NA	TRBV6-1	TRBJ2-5	CASSDQGPYETQYF	TGTGCCAGCAGTGACCAGGGACCCTATGAGACCCAGTACTTC
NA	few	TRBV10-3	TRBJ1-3	CAISDPHSTGRFAGNTIYF	TGTGCCATCAGTGACCCCCACAGTACAGGGCGCTTTGCTGGAAACACCATATATTTT
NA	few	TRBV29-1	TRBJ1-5	CSVRWGGIGQPQHF	TGCAGCGTACGGTGGGGGGGGATCGGACAGCCCCAGCATTTT
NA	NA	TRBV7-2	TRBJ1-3	CASSNQLGSGNTIYF	TGTGCCAGCAGCAACCAGCTGGGCTCTGGAAACACCATATATTTT
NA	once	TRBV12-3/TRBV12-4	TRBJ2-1	CASTGVLNEQFF	TGTGCCAGCACGGGAGTGTTGAATGAGCAGTTCTTC
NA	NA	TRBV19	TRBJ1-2	CASGQHYGYTF	TGTGCCAGTGGACAGCACTATGGCTACACCTTC
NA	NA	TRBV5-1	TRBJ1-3	CASSLDSGNTIYF	TGCGCCAGCAGCTTGGACTCTGGAAACACCATATATTTT
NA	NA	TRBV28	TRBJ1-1	CASRTNTALEEAFF	TGTGCCAGCAGAACGAATACAGCTTTAGAGGAAGCTTTCTTT
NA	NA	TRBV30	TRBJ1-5	CAWSVSRTDRSNQPQHF	TGTGCCTGGAGTGTATCGAGGACAGATAGGAGCAATCAGCCCCAGCATTTT
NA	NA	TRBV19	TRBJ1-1	CASSKPWGREEAFF	TGTGCCAGTAGTAAGCCTTGGGGGCGCGAAGAAGCTTTCTTT
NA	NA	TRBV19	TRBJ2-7	CASSSRDNGYEQYF	TGTGCCAGTAGTTCCAGAGATAACGGGTACGAGCAGTACTTC
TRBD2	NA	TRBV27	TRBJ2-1	CASSLTSGNLISGNEQFF	TGTGCCAGCAGCCTGACTAGCGGGAACCTTATCAGTGGGAATGAGCAGTTCTTC
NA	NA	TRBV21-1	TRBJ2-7	CASSLRASSSYEQYF	TGTGCCAGCAGCCTCCGGGCTAGCAGTTCCTACGAGCAGTACTTC
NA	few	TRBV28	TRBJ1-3	CASSLPETGNTIYF	TGTGCCAGCAGTTTACCCGAGACTGGAAACACCATATATTTT
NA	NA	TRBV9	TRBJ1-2	CASSVDLGSHNYGYTF	TGTGCCAGCAGCGTCGACCTCGGGAGCCATAACTATGGCTACACCTTC
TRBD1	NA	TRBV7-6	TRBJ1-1	CASSSRQGAANTEAFF	TGTGCCAGCAGCTCCAGACAGGGGGCCGCGAACACTGAAGCTTTCTTT
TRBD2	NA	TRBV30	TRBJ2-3	CAWSSIAGTSGRDADTQYF	TGTGCCTGGAGCTCCATCGCCGGGACTAGCGGGAGGGATGCAGATACGCAGTATTTT
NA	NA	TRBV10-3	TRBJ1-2	CAIDGTTHRGYTF	TGTGCCATCGACGGGACAACCCACCGCGGCTACACCTTC
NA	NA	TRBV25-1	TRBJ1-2	CASGQTDNYGYTF	TGTGCCAGCGGTCAAACAGATAACTATGGCTACACCTTC
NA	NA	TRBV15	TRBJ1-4	CATSREDTGNEKLFF	TGTGCCACCAGCAGAGAAGACACGGGTAATGAAAAACTGTTTTTT
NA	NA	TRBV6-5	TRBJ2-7	CASSLSGISYEQYF	TGTGCCAGCAGTTTATCCGGGATATCCTACGAGCAGTACTTC
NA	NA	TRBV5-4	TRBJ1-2	CASSLQTGNYGYTF	TGTGCCAGCAGCTTGCAAACGGGGAACTATGGCTACACCTTC
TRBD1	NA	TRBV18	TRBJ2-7	CASSPTGTSYEQYF	TGTGCCAGCTCTCCGACAGGGACCTCCTACGAGCAGTACTTC
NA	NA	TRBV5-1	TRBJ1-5	CASSLGGISNQPQHF	TGCGCCAGCAGCTTAGGGGGGATTAGCAATCAGCCCCAGCATTTT
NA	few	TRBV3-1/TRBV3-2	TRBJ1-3	CASSQGGQFGNTIYF	TGTGCCAGCAGCCAGGGAGGACAGTTCGGAAACACCATATATTTT
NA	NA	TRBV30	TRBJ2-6	CAWSFGTQGANVLTF	TGTGCCTGGAGCTTCGGGACGCAAGGGGCCAACGTCCTGACTTTC
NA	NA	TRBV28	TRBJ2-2	CASSWTANTGELFF	TGTGCCAGCAGTTGGACAGCGAACACCGGGGAGCTGTTTTTT
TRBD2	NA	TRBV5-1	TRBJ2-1	CASSFGGSGSFSYNEQFF	TGCGCCAGCAGCTTCGGGGGTAGCGGGAGTTTCTCCTACAATGAGCAGTTCTTC
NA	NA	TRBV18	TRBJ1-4	CASSRDSNEKLFF	TGTGCCAGCTCACGGGACTCGAATGAAAAACTGTTTTTT
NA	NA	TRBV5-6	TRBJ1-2	CASSLVSLDNYGYTF	TGTGCCAGCAGCTTGGTCAGTCTAGATAACTATGGCTACACCTTC
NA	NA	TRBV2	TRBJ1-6	CASSEYTSNSPLHF	TGTGCCAGCAGTGAATACACGAGCAATTCACCCCTCCACTTT
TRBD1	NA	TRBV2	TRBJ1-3	CASSVDRGFGNTIYF	TGTGCCAGCAGTGTTGACAGGGGGTTCGGAAACACCATATATTTT
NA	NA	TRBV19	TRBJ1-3	CASSMSDNERDTIYF	TGTGCCAGTAGTATGTCAGACAACGAGAGAGACACCATATATTTT
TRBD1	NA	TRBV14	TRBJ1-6	CASSRTGYNSPLHF	TGTGCCAGCTCCCGGACAGGCTATAATTCACCCCTCCACTTT
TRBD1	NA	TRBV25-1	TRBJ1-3	CASSGSTGGIGNTIYF	TGTGCCAGCAGTGGGTCGACAGGGGGCATTGGAAACACCATATATTTT
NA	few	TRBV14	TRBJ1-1	CASSRLRNTEAFF	TGTGCCAGCAGCCGTTTAAGGAACACTGAAGCTTTCTTT